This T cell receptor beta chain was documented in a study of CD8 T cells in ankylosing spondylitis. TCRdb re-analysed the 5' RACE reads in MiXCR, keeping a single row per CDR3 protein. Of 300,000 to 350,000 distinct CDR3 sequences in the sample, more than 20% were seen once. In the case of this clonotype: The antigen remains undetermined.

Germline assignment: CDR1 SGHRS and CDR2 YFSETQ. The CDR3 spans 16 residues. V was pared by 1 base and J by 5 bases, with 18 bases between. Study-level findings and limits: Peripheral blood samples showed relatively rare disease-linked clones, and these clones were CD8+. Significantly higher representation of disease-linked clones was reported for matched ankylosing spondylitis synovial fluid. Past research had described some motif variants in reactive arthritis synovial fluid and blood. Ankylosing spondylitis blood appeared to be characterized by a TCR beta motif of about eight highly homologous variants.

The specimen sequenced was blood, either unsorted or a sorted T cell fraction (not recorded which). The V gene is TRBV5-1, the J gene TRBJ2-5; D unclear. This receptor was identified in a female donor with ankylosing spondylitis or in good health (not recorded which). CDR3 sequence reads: CASSLSVTQDRETQYF. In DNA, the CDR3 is TGCGCCAGCAGCTTGTCGGTGACCCAAGATCGGGAGACCCAGTACTTC.